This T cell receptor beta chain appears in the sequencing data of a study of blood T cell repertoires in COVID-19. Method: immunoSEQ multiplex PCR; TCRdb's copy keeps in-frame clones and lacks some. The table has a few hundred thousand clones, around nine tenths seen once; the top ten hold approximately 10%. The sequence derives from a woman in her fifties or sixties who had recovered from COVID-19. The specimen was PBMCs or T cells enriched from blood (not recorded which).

The CDR3 DNA follows: TGTGCCAGCAGCCCCACCGCGGGCGGAGCTTTCTTT. Amino acids: CASSPTAGGAFF. The J gene is TRBJ1-1, the V gene TRBV7-9; D uncertain. The V gene lost 5 bases and the J gene lost 10 bases, with 14 bases spanning the gap. The CDR3 spans 12 residues. Germline V gene sequence: CDR1 SEHNR, CDR2 FQNEAQ (reference sequence).